This note documents a single T cell receptor beta chain sequence. The antigen remains undetermined. Germline values: CDR1 MDHEN, CDR2 SYDVKM. V was clipped by 1 base and J by 6 bases; unmatched bases: 5. The CDR3 is made up of 15 amino acids. The data are from a study of T cell clones after liver transplantation. Whole-study context: In this trial, immunosuppression withdrawal was attempted within 2 years of liver transplant. Post-transplant blood was tracked for graft-donor-reactive T cell clones identified in a pre-transplant mixed lymphocyte reaction.

Assay: immunoSEQ multiplex PCR; the TCRdb copy retains only in-frame clones and omits some. The profile shows some 59,000 clones, about 70% of them singletons. Study-wide points: Circulating graft-donor-reactive CD4 TCRbeta sequences fell significantly post-transplant in most of the 8 subjects.

This sequence joins TRBV28 and TRBJ1-4, with 7 nucleotides matching TRBD1. The receptor's source is a human patient who received a liver transplant. Some T cells may have come from the graft donor. The specimen comprised CD4+ T cells from blood, sampled at the 22-month timepoint. The CDR3 coding sequence is TGTGCCAGCAGTTTATTCGGCAGGGGGGATGAAAAACTGTTTTTT. It specifies CASSLFGRGDEKLFF. Full variable domain (outside the CDR3, taken from reference TRBV28 and TRBJ1-4): DVKVTQSSRYLVKRTGEKVFLECVQDMDHENMFWYRQDPGLGLRLIYFSYDVKMKEKGDIPEGYSVSREKKERFSLILESASTNQTSMYLCASSLFGRGDEKLFFGSGTQLSVL.